The source of this T cell receptor (beta chain) is a study of identifying expanded T cells in peripheral blood. Study-wide points: Differentially abundant clones: 0.95 to 1.5 between replicates, about 15 at approximately 13 days, around 19 at four.

Concerning this clone itself: Its specificity is not known.

During the collection period, no donor immune events like infections were recorded. Libraries were prepared by immunoSEQ multiplex PCR; TCRdb keeps only in-frame clonotypes and omits some of them. The sample records 84,000 or so clones, approximately 90% being singletons. This CDR3 has 13 amino acids. V lost 5 bases, J lost 10 bases, and 16 bases lay in between. Germline V lookup: CDR1 SEHNR, CDR2 FQNEAQ (reference sequence). The chain couples TRBV7-9 to TRBJ2-3; D is possibly TRBD2 (5 bases). This clonotype was obtained from a person between 18 and 69 years old in good health. The sample consisted of blood. CDR3 amino acids: CASSQGSADAQYF. CDR3 sequence (DNA): TGTGCCAGCAGCCAAGGGAGCGCCGATGCGCAGTATTTT.